This TCR beta chain was recovered during a study of beta chain features in type 1 diabetes. This clone turned up a few times. The J segment lost 4 bases and the V segment lost 3 bases, leaving 17 bases of the junction unmatched. This CDR3 spans 19 amino acids. Germline loops: CDR1 SEHNR, CDR2 FQNEAQ (reference sequence). The entirety of the isolated RNA underwent reverse transcription, so expressed TCRB transcripts were sequenced. Profiling relied on immunoSEQ multiplex PCR, and the TCRdb table lists in-frame clones only, not all of them. The profile shows some 500,000 clones, 10% to 12% of them singletons.

Sequencing was done on a sample of naive CD4+ T cells from blood. The chain joins TRBV7-9 to TRBJ2-3, with 9 nucleotides matching TRBD1. The source is a woman between 18 and 30 years old in good health. The CDR3 region has the DNA TGTGCCAGCAGCTTCCGCCGGGACAGGGTTTTTGCCGTCGCAGATACGCAGTATTTT. It codes for CASSFRRDRVFAVADTQYF.